The next 32 T cell receptor beta chains were all read from a single sample in a study of T cells in Graves' hyperthyroidism and ophthalmopathy (dated by TCRdb to about 2019). Library method: multiplex PCR. TCRdb names Illumina HiSeq 2000 as the instrument used. The TCR beta CDR3 regions were amplified from RNA transcripts. The TCR CDR3 was subjected to a first round of RT-PCR using the HTBI primer set and the Qiagen OneStep RT-PCR kit. TCRdb reworked the public reads: Q25 trimming with fastp, MiXCR clone assembly, productive beta chains retained. Every CDR3 protein is listed once, alongside the most common genes and DNA of its rows. The sample table contains 500,000 or so distinct CDR3 sequences; only one count was recorded for 17% of them. The biggest ten clones account for 17% of the sample. Material: blood. Receptors originate from a woman aged 18-29 years with Graves' ophthalmopathy.

The table lists this clonotype with many counts. The CDR3 region has the DNA TGTGCCTGGAGTGCGGCAAATACGAACACCGGGGAGCTGTTTTTT. Protein: CAWSAANTNTGELFF. This chain links TRBV30 with TRBJ2-2; D is unclear. Germline V gene data show CDR1 as GTSNPN and CDR2 as SVGIG (reference sequence). V shed 1 base and J shed 0 bases, with 9 bases lying between them. This CDR3 is built from 15 residues.

The chain couples TRBV6-4 to TRBJ1-2, with D uncertain. V was pared by 4 bases and J by 7 bases, with 19 bases between. Germline CDR1 is MRHNA and CDR2 is SNTAGT. The CDR3 totals 15 residues. Written as DNA, the CDR3 is TGTGCCAGCAGTGCCGTCGTGGGAAACTCCGGTGGCTACACCTTC. It is translated as CASSAVVGNSGGYTF.

In this sample, this clonotype turned up many times. J is TRBJ2-7 and V is TRBV3-1; the match to TRBD1 covers 10 bases. Germline V gene data show CDR1 as LGHDT and CDR2 as YNNKEL (reference sequence). CDR3 length equals 17 residues. V lost 4 bases to trimming and J lost 7 bases; unmatched junction nucleotides: 16. The CDR3 DNA reads as TGTGCCAGCAGCCCACGGTTCCCGGGACAGGGGATGCCGGAGCAGTACTTC. This codes for CASSPRFPGQGMPEQYF.

The gene calls are TRBV7-9 and TRBJ2-2; D tentatively reads TRBD1 or TRBD2 (5 bases each). Germline-derived CDR1 and CDR2 are SEHNR and FQNEAQ (reference sequence). The ends were cut back, 3 bases at V and 6 bases at J, with 20 bases in the middle. The CDR3 extends over 17 amino acids. Written as DNA, the CDR3 is TGTGCCAGCAGCTTGGGGACGGGGATTAGTTCCGCCGGGGAGCTGTTTTTT. Protein product: CASSLGTGISSAGELFF.

The V call is TRBV28, the J call TRBJ2-1; 10 bases map to TRBD2. After removal of 5 bases from V and 8 bases from J, the junction contained 15 bases not matched to a gene. There are 17 residues in the CDR3. CDR1 is MDHEN, CDR2 SYDVKM, per germline. CDR3 sequence reads: CASSQRGISGRADEQFF. CDR3 sequence (DNA): TGTGCCAGCAGTCAACGGGGGATCAGCGGGAGGGCCGATGAGCAGTTCTTC.

The chain recombines TRBV19 with TRBJ2-1; 12 nucleotides agree with TRBD2. The V and J ends lost 5 bases and 7 bases, in that order; junction bases with no gene match: 9. Germline CDR1 LNHDA, CDR2 SQIVND (reference sequence). The CDR3 covers 16 residues. CDR3 DNA sequence: TGTGCCAGTAGTTCCCAGACTAGCGGGAGAGTGAATGAGCAGTTCTTC. Protein sequence: CASSSQTSGRVNEQFF.

This clonotype was observed at least ten times. This sequence joins TRBV20-1 and TRBJ2-1; 7 bases align to TRBD1. The V segment lost 6 bases and the J segment 3 bases; nucleotides outside the gene matches: 14. Germline CDR1 DFQATT, CDR2 SNEGSKA (reference sequence). This CDR3 is 16 amino acids long. CDR3 region: CSAKRLTGIIYNEQFF. Written as DNA, the CDR3 is TGCAGTGCCAAACGTCTGACAGGGATAATCTACAATGAGCAGTTCTTC.

This clonotype has a count of ten or more. The V and J genes are TRBV18 and TRBJ2-5; D unresolved. V was trimmed by 8 bases and J by 0 bases, leaving 7 bases between them. CDR1 KGHSH and CDR2 LQKENI come from the germline V gene. The CDR3 runs to 12 residues. CDR3 amino acids: CASSRDQETQYF. DNA for the CDR3: TGTGCCAGCAGTCGGGACCAAGAGACCCAGTACTTC.

Ten or more counts support this clonotype. The gene calls are TRBV28 and TRBJ1-6, with a tentative D call TRBD1 (5 bases). This CDR3 has 15 residues. The V gene lost 0 bases and the J gene lost 7 bases, with 10 bases spanning the gap. CDR1 is MDHEN and CDR2 is SYDVKM in the germline V gene. The CDR3 nucleotides read TGTGCCAGCAGTTTATGGGCGCAGGGAAATTCACCCCTCCACTTT. It yields the protein CASSLWAQGNSPLHF.

This clonotype was seen repeatedly, ten times or more. The CDR3 nucleotides are TGTGCCAGCGGGGGTAGCGGGGGGTTCGATGAGCAGTTCTTC. Translation gives CASGGSGGFDEQFF. This chain connects TRBV11-2 to TRBJ2-1, with 10 bases fitting TRBD2. CDR1 is SGHAT and CDR2 is FQNNGV in the germline V gene. V dropped 8 bases and J dropped 8; count of bases not matched to a gene: 9. CDR3 length: 14 amino acids.

The V gene is TRBV5-6, the J gene TRBJ2-2, with TRBD1 matching 9 bases. This CDR3 has 14 amino acids. V shed 3 bases and J 7 bases; nucleotides not matched to a gene: 4. Germline V lookup: CDR1 SGHDT, CDR2 YYEEEE. CDR3 DNA sequence: TGTGCCAGCAGCTCCGGGACAGGGCTCGGGGAGCTGTTTTTT. This translates into CASSSGTGLGELFF. Based on the CDR3 plus reference TRBV5-6 and TRBJ2-2, the full variable domain is DAGVTQSPTHLIKTRGQQVTLRCSPKSGHDTVSWYQQALGQGPQFIFQYYEEEERQRGNFPDRFSGHQFPNYSSELNVNALLLGDSALYLCASSSGTGLGELFFGEGSRLTVL.

This clonotype has ten or more counts. CDR3 DNA: TGCGCCAGCAGCCTGACCGCGGGACAGAAGAACACTGAAGCTTTCTTT. Its translation is CASSLTAGQKNTEAFF. The gene calls are TRBV5-1 and TRBJ1-1; TRBD1 agrees at 7 bases. The germline V gene encodes CDR1 SGHRS and CDR2 YFSETQ. J was trimmed by 1 base and V by 4 bases; bases with no gene match: 10. This CDR3 region has 16 residues.

The V and J genes are TRBV6-1 and TRBJ2-2; D is undetermined. The CDR3 has 13 amino acids. V lost 5 bases to trimming and J lost 7 bases, with 11 bases between them. Germline CDR1 is MNHNS and CDR2 is SASEGT. Here the CDR3 reads CASSNYNIGELFF. CDR3 nucleotides: TGTGCCAGCAGTAATTATAATATCGGGGAGCTGTTTTTT.

The chain employs TRBV30 and TRBJ1-6; 9 bases fit TRBD1. Germline-derived CDR1 and CDR2 are GTSNPN and SVGIG (reference sequence). With V trimmed by 3 bases and J by 9 bases, 3 bases remained unmatched. CDR3 length: 13 amino acids. The CDR3 spells CAWRGQGFSPLHF. In nucleotides, the CDR3 is TGTGCCTGGAGAGGACAGGGGTTTTCACCCCTCCACTTT.

This clonotype occurred many times. V usage is TRBV29-1 and J usage is TRBJ2-1; 8 positions agree with TRBD2. The V segment lost 7 bases and the J segment 8 bases; nucleotides outside the gene matches: 4. CDR3 length: 11 amino acids. Per the germline V gene, CDR1 is SQVTM and CDR2 is ANQGSEA. The CDR3 protein is CSALAGHEQFF. In DNA, the CDR3 is TGCAGCGCCTTAGCGGGGCATGAGCAGTTCTTC.

This clonotype has a handful of counts. The V and J genes are TRBV6-2 or TRBV6-3 and TRBJ1-6, with D hard to call. Trimming cost V 4 bases and J 7 bases, with 8 bases left between them. The CDR3 is made up of 13 amino acids. Per the germline V gene, CDR1 is MNHEY and CDR2 is SVGEGT. The CDR3, as DNA: TGTGCCAGCAGTTCAACGCGGAATTCACCCCTCCACTTT. It encodes CASSSTRNSPLHF.

The chain links TRBV19 to TRBJ1-1, with D unresolved. V shed 5 bases and J shed 8 bases, with 12 bases lying between them. Germline values: CDR1 LNHDA, CDR2 SQIVND (reference sequence). This CDR3 has 12 residues. Here the CDR3 reads CASSPPAAEAFF. The DNA for the CDR3 is TGTGCCAGTAGTCCCCCGGCAGCCGAAGCTTTCTTT. The whole variable domain, remainder taken from reference TRBV19 and TRBJ1-1, is DGGITQSPKYLFRKEGQNVTLSCEQNLNHDAMYWYRQDPGQGLRLIYYSQIVNDFQKGDIAEGYSVSREKKESFPLTVTSAQKNPTAFYLCASSPPAAEAFFGQGTRLTVV.

J is TRBJ2-3 and V is TRBV5-5, with 8 bases that match TRBD2. Germline loops: CDR1 SGHKS, CDR2 YYEKEE (reference sequence). V dropped 5 bases and J dropped 3; count of bases not matched to a gene: 11. This CDR3 comprises 16 residues. The CDR3 sequence: CASSSGSGSWTDTQYF. CDR3 bases: TGTGCCAGCAGTTCAGGGAGCGGGAGTTGGACAGATACGCAGTATTTT.

Only a few counts were recorded for this clonotype. V usage is TRBV6-2 or TRBV6-3 and J usage is TRBJ2-3; no clear D gene. This CDR3 region has 16 residues. V lost 4 bases and J lost 0, with 14 bases in between. Germline V gene sequence: CDR1 MNHEY, CDR2 SVGEGT. The CDR3 protein is CASSSFPASSTDTQYF. The CDR3 coding sequence is TGTGCCAGCAGTTCCTTCCCTGCCAGTAGCACAGATACGCAGTATTTT.

The chain carries TRBV12-3 or TRBV12-4 and TRBJ2-1; 7 bases agree with TRBD1. The J segment lost 7 bases and the V segment lost 6 bases, leaving 9 bases of the junction unmatched. This CDR3 has 14 residues. The CDR3 here is CASRRGTEWNEQFF. Written as DNA, the CDR3 is TGTGCCAGCAGGAGGGGGACAGAGTGGAATGAGCAGTTCTTC.

There are many counts of this clonotype. The chain carries TRBV3-1 and TRBJ2-2; maybe TRBD1 (6 bases). The germline gives CDR1 LGHDT, CDR2 YNNKEL (reference sequence). Trimming removed 6 bases from V and 1 base from J, with 15 bases in between. The CDR3 runs 16 residues. CDR3 loop: CASSQQGTKNTGELFF. CDR3 sequence (DNA): TGTGCCAGCAGTCAGCAAGGGACAAAGAACACCGGGGAGCTGTTTTTT. The full variable domain, completed using reference TRBV3-1 and TRBJ2-2, is DTAVSQTPKYLVTQMGNDKSIKCEQNLGHDTMYWYKQDSKKFLKIMFSYNNKELIINETVPNRFSPKSPDKAHLNLHINSLELGDSAVYFCASSQQGTKNTGELFFGEGSRLTVL.

In its sample, this clonotype was seen many times. V is TRBV6-2 or TRBV6-3 and J is TRBJ1-1, with unresolved D. The V gene's germline CDR1 is MNHEY and CDR2 SVGEGT. CDR3 length: 15 residues. V lost 7 bases and J lost 5, with 20 bases in between. The CDR3 DNA follows: TGTGCCAGCACAAAACGGAGGGAGGTTACTACTGAAGCTTTCTTT. Its protein product is CASTKRREVTTEAFF.

The genes are TRBV4-1 and TRBJ2-7; D gene unclear. The V gene's germline CDR1 is MGHRA and CDR2 YSYEKL. V gave up 1 base and J gave up 2 bases, with 9 bases separating them. The CDR3 is 14 amino acids. The CDR3 DNA sequence: TGCGCCAGCAGCCAAGCTATCTCAACCTACGAGCAGTACTTC. This gives the protein CASSQAISTYEQYF.

Points on this clonotype: This could be a read error, since a much larger clone is one nucleotide away. This chain joins TRBV28 and TRBJ1-6; D call uncertain. CDR1 is MDHEN, CDR2 SYDVKM, per germline. This CDR3 is built from 15 residues. The DNA for the CDR3 is TGTACCAGCAGTCTAGGTACTACCTATAATTCACCCCTCCACTTT. Protein sequence: CTSSLGTTYNSPLHF.

Comment on this clonotype: A much bigger clone sits one base away, suggesting this may be a read error. This chain uses TRBV30 with TRBJ2-1; D gene ambiguous. Germline lookup yields CDR1 GTSNPN and CDR2 SVGIG (reference sequence). This CDR3 is built from 15 residues. CDR3 in amino acids: CARSVPSSSYNEQFF. The CDR3 nucleotides read TGTGCCCGGAGTGTACCATCTAGCTCCTACAATGAGCAGTTCTTC.

This clonotype was counted only a few times. The chain carries TRBV6-1 and TRBJ1-2; TRBD1 aligns across 7 bases. Germline trimming cut 6 bases from V and 4 bases from J; bases unmatched to any gene: 5. The CDR3 has 13 amino acids. Germline-derived CDR1 and CDR2 are MNHNS and SASEGT. The CDR3 loop is CASSWDSLYGYTF. In nucleotides, the CDR3 is TGTGCCAGCAGCTGGGACAGCCTCTATGGCTACACCTTC.

This clonotype was counted at least ten times. CDR3 coding DNA: TGTGCTAGTGGTTTGTTGGCGGGAGGCTACTACGAGCAGTACTTC. Residues: CASGLLAGGYYEQYF. The chain carries TRBV12-5 and TRBJ2-7, with 8 bases matching TRBD2. CDR3 size: 15 residues. In germline, CDR1 is LGHNT, CDR2 FRNRAP. V lost 2 bases, J lost 3 bases, and 6 bases stayed unmatched.

This clonotype was seen many times. The V call is TRBV6-1, the J call TRBJ2-7; TRBD1 matches 7 bases. Germline CDR1 MNHNS, CDR2 SASEGT. The trim removed 8 bases at V and 5 bases at J, leaving 3 bases unmatched. This CDR3 has 11 amino acids. This CDR3 is CASQGDHEQYF. CDR3 DNA: TGTGCCAGCCAGGGGGACCACGAGCAGTACTTC.

The chain carries TRBV20-1 and TRBJ1-1, with 7 bases identical to TRBD1. V trimming: 3 bases; J trimming: 5 bases; junction bases outside the gene matches: 9. CDR3 size: 14 residues. Germline CDR1 and CDR2: DFQATT and SNEGSKA (reference sequence). The DNA of the CDR3 is TGCAGTGCTAGTCCCGACAGGGTTGCGACTGAAGCTTTCTTT. Translated, it gives CSASPDRVATEAFF.

This clonotype was seen once. This chain links TRBV5-1 with TRBJ2-3; D call uncertain. Trimming pared 6 bases from V and 1 base from J, leaving 9 bases between. CDR3 length: 13 residues. Germline V gene sequence: CDR1 SGHRS, CDR2 YFSETQ. CDR3 nucleotides: TGCGCCAGCAACCCCATTCGCACAGATACGCAGTATTTT. It codes for CASNPIRTDTQYF.

The J gene is TRBJ2-3, the V gene TRBV27, with D tentatively TRBD1 or TRBD2 (6 bases each). The CDR3 has 14 amino acids. The germline V gene has CDR1 MNHEY and CDR2 SMNVEV (reference sequence). The V end was cut by 7 bases, the J end by 1 base, with 12 bases between. The CDR3 DNA sequence: TGTGCCAGCACTAAAAGGGGGGGCACAGATACGCAGTATTTT. Translating gives CASTKRGGTDTQYF.

This clonotype has more than one count but fewer than ten. The chain's CDR3 is CASSLSGTGFYNEQFF. The CDR3 DNA reads TGTGCCAGCAGTTTATCCGGGACAGGCTTCTACAATGAGCAGTTCTTC. This chain uses TRBV7-9 with TRBJ2-1; 8 bases are a match to TRBD1. Germline assignment: CDR1 SEHNR and CDR2 FQNEAQ (reference sequence). The CDR3 runs to 16 residues. Unmatched junction bases numbered 10, after V lost 6 bases and J lost 3 bases.